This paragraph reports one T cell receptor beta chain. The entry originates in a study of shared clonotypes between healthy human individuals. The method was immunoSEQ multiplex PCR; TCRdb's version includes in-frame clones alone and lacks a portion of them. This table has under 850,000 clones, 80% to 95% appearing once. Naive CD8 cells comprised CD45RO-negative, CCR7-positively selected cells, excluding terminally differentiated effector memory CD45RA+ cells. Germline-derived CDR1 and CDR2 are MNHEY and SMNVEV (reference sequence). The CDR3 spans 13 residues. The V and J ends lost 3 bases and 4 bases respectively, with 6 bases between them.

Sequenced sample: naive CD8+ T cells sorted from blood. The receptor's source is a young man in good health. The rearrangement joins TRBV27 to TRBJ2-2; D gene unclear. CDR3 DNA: TGTGCCAGCAGTTTTTGGGTCACCGGGGAGCTGTTTTTT. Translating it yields CASSFWVTGELFF.